This entry describes one TCR beta chain. This same CDR3 is encoded by further DNA sequences in the sample. Produced via immunoSEQ multiplex PCR; TCRdb's table is partial and in-frame only. The repertoire holds 200,000 to 250,000 clones, with 88% as singletons. Recruitment covered roughly 22 US areas and drew participants whose ages spanned about 18 to 100 years. CDR1 SGHTA and CDR2 FQGNSA come from the germline V gene. This CDR3 is 14 amino acids long. The V end lost 8 bases, the J end lost 6 bases, and 18 bases lay between the germline ends. The data were taken from a study of blood T cell repertoires in COVID-19. Looking at the study overall: From T cells, B-cell-depleted T cells, or PBMCs came the material, which was cDNA or gDNA.

The TCR was taken from a woman aged 45 to 65 with acute COVID-19. J is TRBJ2-3 and V is TRBV7-2; weak D call: TRBD2 (6 bases). Source material: PBMCs or T cells enriched from blood (not recorded which). This CDR3 reads CASRGRVGRDTQYF. The CDR3 coding sequence is TGTGCCAGCCGCGGGCGGGTGGGGAGGGATACGCAGTATTTT.